This entry features one T cell receptor (beta chain) sequence. Its antigen is unknown. The table came from immunoSEQ multiplex PCR; TCRdb's copy has only in-frame clones and leaves some out. The data hold more than 12,000 clones, with around two thirds observed a single time. The germline V and J ends were trimmed by 4 bases and 0 bases, with 9 bases remaining between them. There are 14 residues in the CDR3. Per the germline V gene, CDR1 is SGHNT and CDR2 is YYREEE (reference sequence). This entry is derived from a study of T cells in tumors after PD-1 blockade. Regarding the study as a whole: Only pre- versus post-treatment comparisons showed clonal replacement.

This TCR was recovered from a human donor with cutaneous squamous cell carcinoma. Sequencing was performed on tumor tissue, taken after anti-PD-1 treatment. J is TRBJ2-3 and V is TRBV5-4; D is unclear. CDR3 in amino acids: CASSLAKSTDTQYF. DNA for the CDR3: TGTGCCAGCAGCCTGGCGAAAAGCACAGATACGCAGTATTTT.